Shown below are 17 T cell receptor beta chains from a single sample sequenced in a study of response to subunit inactivated influenza vaccine. TCRdb called the RT-PCR reads again in MiXCR, with one record for every CDR3 protein. The data contain 560,000 or so distinct CDR3 sequences, approximately 7.6% of them seen just once; the ten biggest clones take up under 15%. The input for sequencing was PBMCs from blood, taken around 25 months after vaccination. These receptors were collected from a man aged 45-69 years who received an inactivated influenza vaccine.

The rearrangement links TRBV7-2 to TRBJ2-1; 9 bases are a match to TRBD2. The CDR3 length is 15 residues. CDR1 and CDR2 from the germline V gene are SGHTA and FQGNSA. V was clipped by 11 bases and J by 3 bases; unmatched bases: 11. CDR3 residues: CASSAGGAVYNEQFF. The DNA of the CDR3 is TGTGCCTCCTCGGCGGGGGGGGCCGTCTACAATGAGCAGTTCTTC.

The rearrangement links TRBV2 to TRBJ2-1; D not certain. Trimming took 7 bases from V and 9 from J, leaving 16 bases between them. This CDR3 is built from 13 residues. Germline-derived CDR1 and CDR2 are SNHLY and FYNNEI. The CDR3 spells CASTYSLVGEQFF. CDR3 bases: TGTGCCAGCACGTACTCGTTGGTTGGTGAGCAGTTCTTC.

The CDR3 reads CASSVQGENNEQFF. CDR3 coding DNA: TGTGCCAGCAGCGTGCAGGGGGAGAACAATGAGCAGTTCTTC. The chain joins TRBV9 to TRBJ2-1, with TRBD1 matching over 7 bases. V trimming: 2 bases; J trimming: 5 bases; junction bases outside the gene matches: 4. The CDR3 sequence is 14 residues long. The germline V gene has CDR1 SGDLS and CDR2 YYNGEE.

This chain connects TRBV25-1 to TRBJ1-4; D may be TRBD1 (5 bases). Germline V gives CDR1 MGHDK, CDR2 SYGVNS. Trimming shortened V by 3 bases and J by 7 bases, and 12 bases separated the two germline ends. The CDR3 is 14 amino acids. This chain's CDR3 is CASSERGSSEKLFF. The CDR3 DNA reads TGTGCCAGCAGTGAGAGGGGATCTAGTGAAAAACTGTTTTTT.

The chain employs TRBV4-3 and TRBJ2-1; D is uncertain. This CDR3 region has 16 residues. Germline CDR1 LGHNA, CDR2 YSLEER. The V end was cut by 4 bases, the J end by 4 bases, with 17 bases between. For the CDR3, the DNA is TGCGCCAGCAGCCTGTTACTAACGGCTGGGTACAATGAGCAGTTCTTC. Protein sequence: CASSLLLTAGYNEQFF.

This clonotype has at least ten counts. The chain couples TRBV6-2 or TRBV6-3 to TRBJ2-7; 9 nucleotides agree with TRBD2. After removal of 6 bases from V and 3 bases from J, the junction contained 6 bases not matched to a gene. Germline V gene lookup returns CDR1 MNHEY and CDR2 SVGEGT. This CDR3 contains 14 residues. The CDR3 loop reads CASSSGTSLYEQYF. Here the CDR3 DNA reads TGTGCCAGCAGCTCCGGGACTAGCCTCTACGAGCAGTACTTC.

V usage is TRBV6-2 or TRBV6-3 and J usage is TRBJ2-1; tentative D call: TRBD1 (5 bases). Per germline, CDR1 MNHEY and CDR2 SVGEGT. This CDR3 region has 14 residues. V lost 6 bases and J lost 6, with 15 bases in between. The CDR3 sequence: CASSSIDRTNEQFF. The CDR3 DNA follows: TGTGCCAGCAGCTCCATTGACAGAACCAATGAGCAGTTCTTC.

This clonotype was seen more than once but under ten times. The chain links TRBV18 to TRBJ1-5; D gene uncertain. V lost 1 base, J lost 3 bases, and 10 bases lay in between. This CDR3 contains 15 residues. Per germline, CDR1 KGHSH and CDR2 LQKENI. The chain's CDR3 is CASSPQRRDNQPQHF. CDR3 in DNA: TGTGCCAGCTCACCACAGCGCCGAGACAATCAGCCCCAGCATTTT.

This clonotype showed up just a few times. The chain carries TRBV20-1 and TRBJ1-5; TRBD1 matches 12 bases. V was pared by 7 bases and J by 2 bases, with 12 bases of the junction left unmatched. Germline V gives CDR1 DFQATT, CDR2 SNEGSKA (reference sequence). CDR3 length: 17 amino acids. The DNA of the CDR3 is TGCAGTGTCAATTCCGGGACAGGGGGCTCCCGCAATCAGCCCCAGCATTTT. Residues: CSVNSGTGGSRNQPQHF.

This clonotype appeared many times. The rearrangement uses TRBV20-1 and TRBJ2-7; no firm D call. The germline gives CDR1 DFQATT, CDR2 SNEGSKA (reference sequence). Trimming took off 6 bases at V and 6 bases at J, with 12 bases between the two ends. This CDR3 spans 11 amino acids. CDR3 bases: TGCAGTGCCGATCACTCGGGCGAGCAGTACTTC. This gives the protein CSADHSGEQYF.

This clonotype came up a few times. The chain is built from TRBV6-5 and TRBJ1-5, with D unclear. The CDR3 has 17 residues. Germline assignment: CDR1 MNHEY and CDR2 SVGAGI. With 0 bases removed from V and 3 bases from J, the gap between germline ends came to 15 bases. CDR3 nucleotide sequence: TGTGCCAGCAGTTACTCGGCTGCGACGGTAGTCAATCAGCCCCAGCATTTT. It yields the protein CASSYSAATVVNQPQHF.

Ten or more counts support this clonotype. The V gene is TRBV12-3 or TRBV12-4, the J gene TRBJ1-5, with D possibly TRBD1 on 6 matching bases. This CDR3 has 14 amino acids. The germline V and J ends were trimmed by 6 bases and 6 bases, with 15 bases remaining between them. CDR3 loop: CASSPNTGFQPQHF. DNA for the CDR3: TGTGCCAGCAGCCCTAATACAGGGTTTCAGCCCCAGCATTTT.

This clonotype was recorded many times. The gene calls are TRBV6-1 and TRBJ1-5; D is unclear. The CDR3 contains 16 residues. V dropped 1 base and J dropped 0 bases, with 10 bases sitting between them. Germline V gene data show CDR1 as MNHNS and CDR2 as SASEGT. The DNA of the CDR3 is TGTGCCAGCAGTGAAGGTCAGCCCTATAGCAATCAGCCCCAGCATTTT. It is translated as CASSEGQPYSNQPQHF.

This clonotype appeared a few times. V is TRBV5-6 and J is TRBJ2-3, with D possibly TRBD2 on 6 matching bases. V lost 0 bases and J lost 0, with 11 bases in between. This CDR3 region has 16 residues. The germline V gene has CDR1 SGHDT and CDR2 YYEEEE. The CDR3 DNA is TGTGCCAGCAGCTTGGAGGGGCTAGCGAGCACAGATACGCAGTATTTT. As protein: CASSLEGLASTDTQYF.

The J gene is TRBJ1-1, the V gene TRBV6-1, with D unresolved. The CDR3 contains 14 residues. Germline lookup yields CDR1 MNHNS and CDR2 SASEGT. The V end was cut by 7 bases, the J end by 2 bases, with 14 bases between. The DNA of the CDR3 is TGTGCCAGCACCAAGAGGCGGGGTAACACTGAAGCTTTCTTT. Protein product: CASTKRRGNTEAFF.

V and J are TRBV18 and TRBJ2-2; TRBD1 aligns across 8 bases. The CDR3 covers 17 residues. Germline assignment: CDR1 KGHSH and CDR2 LQKENI. The V gene end was trimmed by 3 bases and the J gene end by 7 bases; junction bases not matched to a gene: 13. The CDR3 coding sequence is TGTGCCAGCTCACCTCGCGGACAGGGAAAAGTTGTCGGGGAGCTGTTTTTT. This gives the protein CASSPRGQGKVVGELFF.

The genes are TRBV20-1 and TRBJ2-7; weak D call: TRBD1 (5 bases). V was shortened by 4 bases and J by 6 bases, with 16 bases between the two germline ends. CDR1 DFQATT and CDR2 SNEGSKA come from the germline V gene (reference sequence). The CDR3 extends over 13 amino acids. CDR3 loop: CSAIQGPKGEQYF. The CDR3 bases are TGCAGTGCTATCCAGGGCCCTAAGGGCGAGCAGTACTTC.